This TCR beta chain was sequenced in a study of blood T cell repertoires in COVID-19 (dated by TCRdb to 2019 to 2021). For the study in its entirety: Samples covering the acute and convalescent phases of COVID-19 were provided by collaborators in the United States, Italy and Spain. The material from the prospective study consisted of cDNA or gDNA derived from T cells, B-cell-depleted T cells, or PBMCs. Deeply sampled blood TCRbeta repertoires from subjects exposed to, actively infected with, or recovered from COVID-19 were included in the dataset. A freely available public database, intended as a resource for researchers studying the immune response to SARS-CoV-2, is where the repertoires were released. Samples came from the ongoing ImmuneRACE study (first 160 participants) plus 1,254 subjects from 6 global collaborators. A de-identified subject ID, COVID-19 status, age in years and sex were almost always included in the sample metadata. HLA class I and class II types, where available, came from metadata supplied by the sample provider rather than from assay-based typing. The research as a whole found: Clinical and demographic metadata were provided uncurated, with the amount varying by source and participant.

TCRbeta CDR3 regions were amplified from genomic DNA by means of the immunoSEQ Assay, a bias-controlled multiplex PCR. The published analysis was carried out like this. The number of nucleated cells in each sample was estimated by amplification of reference gene primers within the assay. To quantify the absolute abundance of each unique TCRbeta CDR3 rearrangement, sequence reads were collapsed and filtered. For each sample, productive Simpson clonality was calculated as the square root of Simpson's diversity index over productive rearrangements. The source is immuneACCESS, and TCRdb retained only in-frame sequences with V and J called. Part of the clones is not carried over; for the studies checked, unresolved V genes explain less than half of this, and the remainder is unexplained. The DNA gave D and trimming, while V, J and clone size come from that table. The sample table shows more than 300,000 clones, and roughly 90% are seen once. The top ten clones comprise around 4.2% of the sample.

On this clone itself: What antigen it recognizes has not been identified. No much larger clone is present one base from it, and per-base qualities are unavailable.

The CDR3, from cysteine to phenylalanine, totals 14 residues. Only the CDR3 DNA stays, 42 bases, in frame from base 1. Looking up the germline V gene yields CDR1 SGHRS and CDR2 YFSETQ. V lost 0 bases and J lost 7 bases; the stretch between them is 13 bases long. Enrolling through a virtual design, the prospective study's participants ranged in age from roughly 18 to 95 years and lived across about two dozen United States geographic areas. To assign participants to cohorts, the prospective study relied on clinical history that participants themselves reported in a screening survey and a study questionnaire. Exposed participants had been in contact with someone with a PCR-confirmed or clinician-diagnosed COVID-19 case within 2 weeks of study entry. Each participant in the prospective study had whole blood, serum and a nasopharyngeal or oropharyngeal swab collected by mobile phlebotomists. Over a 2-month period, participants in the prospective study had the option of providing additional blood draws and questionnaires. Before DNA extraction, blood samples from the prospective study were shipped at room temperature or frozen.

The chain uses TRBV5-1 and TRBJ1-2, with a tentative D gene TRBD1 over 5 matching bases. The source of this sequence is a woman in her thirties who had been exposed to COVID-19. The sample comprised PBMCs or T cells enriched from blood (not recorded which). The bases are TGCGCCAGCAGCTTGGATAACAGGCGGGGTGGCTACACCTTC. This gives the protein CASSLDNRRGGYTF.